The T cell receptor beta chain under discussion was sequenced for a study of T cell changes during pregnancy in multiple sclerosis. Repertoires were generated with immunoSEQ multiplex PCR, while TCRdb's copy carries only in-frame clones and drops some. The top ten clones hold 0.11% to 0.15% of a sample with about 75,000 clones, 94% of them seen once. The CDR3 covers 12 residues. Trimming shortened V by 5 bases and J by 4 bases, and 6 bases separated the two germline ends. CDR1 is SGHTA and CDR2 is FQGNSA in the germline V gene. Sequencing was performed on CD4+ T cells from peripheral blood mononuclear cells, taken after pregnancy. This sequence joins TRBV7-2 and TRBJ1-5, with no clear D. The TCR comes from a female donor with multiple sclerosis, enrolled in a pregnancy study. The CDR3, as DNA: TGTGCCAGCAGCGTACAGAATCAGCCCCAGCATTTT. Protein: CASSVQNQPQHF. Based on the CDR3 plus reference TRBV7-2 and TRBJ1-5, the full variable domain is GAGVSQSPSNKVTEKGKDVELRCDPISGHTALYWYRQSLGQGLEFLIYFQGNSAPDKSGLPSDRFSAERTGGSVSTLTIQRTQQEDSAVYLCASSVQNQPQHFGDGTRLSIL.